The clone carrying this TCR beta chain has only one observation. Its antigen is as yet unknown. This record comes from a study of OX40 agonist ivuxolimab in advanced cancers. General study points: In the 0.1 to 3.0 mg/kg range, CD4+ and CD8+ blood T cells had expanded clonally by week 6.

Repertoires were generated with immunoSEQ multiplex PCR, while TCRdb's copy carries only in-frame clones and drops some. In the table there are approximately 74,000 clones, 85% of which are singletons. In germline, CDR1 is MDHEN, CDR2 SYDVKM. V was shortened by 5 bases and J by 4 bases, with 14 bases between the two germline ends. This CDR3 contains 14 residues. The sequencing here drew on CD4+ or CD8+ T cells sorted from blood, taken in a trial of the OX40 agonist ivuxolimab. J is TRBJ1-2 and V is TRBV28; weak D call: TRBD1 (6 bases). This sequence originates from an adult with an advanced solid tumor such as melanoma, head and neck, liver or kidney cancer. CDR3 in DNA: TGTGCCAGCAGTGCCCCAGGGGAGGGCTATGGCTACACCTTC. It codes for CASSAPGEGYGYTF.